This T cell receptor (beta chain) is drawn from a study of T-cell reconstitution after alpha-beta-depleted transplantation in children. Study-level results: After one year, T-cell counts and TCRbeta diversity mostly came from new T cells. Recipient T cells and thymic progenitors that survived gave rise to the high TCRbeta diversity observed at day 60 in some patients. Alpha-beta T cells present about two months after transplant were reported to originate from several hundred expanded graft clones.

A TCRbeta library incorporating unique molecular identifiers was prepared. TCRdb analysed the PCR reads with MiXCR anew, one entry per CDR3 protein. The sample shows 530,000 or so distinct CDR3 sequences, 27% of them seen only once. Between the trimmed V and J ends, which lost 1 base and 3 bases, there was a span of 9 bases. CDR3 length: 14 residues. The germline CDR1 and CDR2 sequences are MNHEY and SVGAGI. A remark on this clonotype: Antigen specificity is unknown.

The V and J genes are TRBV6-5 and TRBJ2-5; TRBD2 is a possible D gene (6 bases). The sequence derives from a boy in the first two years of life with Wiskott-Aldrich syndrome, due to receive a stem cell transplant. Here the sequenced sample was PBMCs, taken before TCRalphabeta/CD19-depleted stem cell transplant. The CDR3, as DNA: TGTGCCAGCAGTTACTGGGGCGGGAAAGAGACCCAGTACTTC. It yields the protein CASSYWGGKETQYF.